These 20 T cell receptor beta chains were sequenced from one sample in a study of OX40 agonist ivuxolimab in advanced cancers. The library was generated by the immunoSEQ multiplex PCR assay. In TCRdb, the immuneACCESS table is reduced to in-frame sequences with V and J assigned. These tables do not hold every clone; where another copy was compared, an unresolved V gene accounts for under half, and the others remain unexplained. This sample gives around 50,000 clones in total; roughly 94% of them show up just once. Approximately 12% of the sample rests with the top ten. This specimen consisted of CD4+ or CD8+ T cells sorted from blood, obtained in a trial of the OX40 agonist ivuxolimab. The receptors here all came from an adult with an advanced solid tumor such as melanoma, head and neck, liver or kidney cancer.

In nucleotides, the CDR3 is TGCAGCGTCAACCGGGACATCTCCTACAATGAGCAGTTCTTC. This encodes CSVNRDISYNEQFF. The chain carries TRBV29-1 and TRBJ2-1; weak D call: TRBD1 (6 bases). In germline, CDR1 is SQVTM, CDR2 ANQGSEA. This CDR3 spans 14 amino acids. V lost 6 bases and J 0 bases, leaving 12 bases between the germline ends.

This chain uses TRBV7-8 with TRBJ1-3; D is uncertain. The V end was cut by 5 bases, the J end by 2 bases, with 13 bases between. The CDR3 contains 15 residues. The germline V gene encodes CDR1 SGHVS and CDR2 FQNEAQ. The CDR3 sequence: CASSEQRLTGNTIYF. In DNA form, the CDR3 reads TGTGCCAGCAGCGAACAGAGGTTGACTGGAAACACCATATATTTT.

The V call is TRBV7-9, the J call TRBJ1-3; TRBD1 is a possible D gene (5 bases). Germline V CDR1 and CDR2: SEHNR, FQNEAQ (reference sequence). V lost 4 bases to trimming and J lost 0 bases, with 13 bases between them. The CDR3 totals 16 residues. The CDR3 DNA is TGTGCCAGCAGCTCCGGGACTGTGAACTCTGGAAACACCATATATTTT. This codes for CASSSGTVNSGNTIYF.

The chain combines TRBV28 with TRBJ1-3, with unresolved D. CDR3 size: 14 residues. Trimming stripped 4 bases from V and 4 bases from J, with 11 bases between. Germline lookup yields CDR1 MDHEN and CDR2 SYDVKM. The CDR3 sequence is CASSSLDGGNTIYF. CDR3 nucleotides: TGTGCCAGCAGTTCCCTGGACGGGGGAAACACCATATATTTT.

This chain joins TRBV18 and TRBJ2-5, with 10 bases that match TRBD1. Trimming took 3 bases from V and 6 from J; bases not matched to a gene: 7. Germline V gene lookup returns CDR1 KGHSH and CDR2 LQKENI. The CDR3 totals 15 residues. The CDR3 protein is CASSPGTGEHQTQYF. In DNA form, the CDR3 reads TGTGCCAGCTCACCCGGGACAGGGGAACATCAGACCCAGTACTTC. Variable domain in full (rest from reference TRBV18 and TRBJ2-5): NAGVMQNPRHLVRRRGQEARLRCSPMKGHSHVYWYRQLPEEGLKFMVYLQKENIIDESGMPKERFSAEFPKEGPSILRIQQVVRGDSAAYFCASSPGTGEHQTQYFGPGTRLLVL.

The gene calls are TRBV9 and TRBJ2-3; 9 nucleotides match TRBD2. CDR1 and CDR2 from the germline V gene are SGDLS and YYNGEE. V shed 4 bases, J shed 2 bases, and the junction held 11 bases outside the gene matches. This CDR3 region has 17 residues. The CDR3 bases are TGTGCCAGCAGCCCATCAGGGGCGGGAGGGTTCACAGATACGCAGTATTTT. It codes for CASSPSGAGGFTDTQYF.

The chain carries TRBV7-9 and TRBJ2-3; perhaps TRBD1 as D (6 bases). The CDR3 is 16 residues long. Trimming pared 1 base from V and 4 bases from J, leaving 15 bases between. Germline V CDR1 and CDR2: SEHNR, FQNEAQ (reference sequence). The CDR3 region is CASSLDPGVVSDTQYF. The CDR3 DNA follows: TGTGCCAGCAGCTTAGATCCAGGGGTAGTTTCAGATACGCAGTATTTT.

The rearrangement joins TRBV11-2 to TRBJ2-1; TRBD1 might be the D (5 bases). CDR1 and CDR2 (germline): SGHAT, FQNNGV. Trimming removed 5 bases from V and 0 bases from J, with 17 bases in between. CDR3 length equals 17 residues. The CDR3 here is CASSETWGPSSYNEQFF. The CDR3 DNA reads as TGTGCCAGCAGCGAGACCTGGGGCCCGAGCTCCTACAATGAGCAGTTCTTC.

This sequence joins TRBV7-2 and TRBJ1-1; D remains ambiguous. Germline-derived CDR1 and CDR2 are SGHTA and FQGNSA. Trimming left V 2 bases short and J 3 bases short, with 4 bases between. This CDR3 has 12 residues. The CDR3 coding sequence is TGTGCCAGCAGCTTATGGGACACTGAAGCTTTCTTT. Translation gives CASSLWDTEAFF.

The CDR3 DNA is TGTGCCTGGCTCCGGGGAGGTGAGCAGTACTTC. Protein product: CAWLRGGEQYF. This chain links TRBV30 with TRBJ2-7, with D maybe TRBD2 (6 bases). V lost 5 bases, J lost 7 bases, and 12 bases lay in between. CDR1 GTSNPN and CDR2 SVGIG come from the germline V gene (reference sequence). There are 11 residues in the CDR3.

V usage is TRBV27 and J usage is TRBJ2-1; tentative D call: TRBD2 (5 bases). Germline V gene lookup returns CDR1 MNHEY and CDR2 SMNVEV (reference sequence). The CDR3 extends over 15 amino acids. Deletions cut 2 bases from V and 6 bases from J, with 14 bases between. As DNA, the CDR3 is TGTGCCAGCAGTTTAGAGGGCACGGTGGGCAATGAGCAGTTCTTC. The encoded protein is CASSLEGTVGNEQFF.

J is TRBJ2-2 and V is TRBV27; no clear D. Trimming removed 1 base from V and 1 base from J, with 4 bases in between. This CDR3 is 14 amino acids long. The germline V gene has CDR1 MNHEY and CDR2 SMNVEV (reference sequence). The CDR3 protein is CASSLWQNTGELFF. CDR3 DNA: TGTGCCAGCAGTTTATGGCAGAACACCGGGGAGCTGTTTTTT.

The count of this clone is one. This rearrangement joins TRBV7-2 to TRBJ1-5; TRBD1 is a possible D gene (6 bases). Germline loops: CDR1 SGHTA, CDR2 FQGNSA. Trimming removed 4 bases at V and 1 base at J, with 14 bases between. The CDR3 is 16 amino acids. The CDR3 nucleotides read TGTGCCAGCAGCTCCGAGGGGGGGGAGAGCAATCAGCCCCAGCATTTT. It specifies CASSSEGGESNQPQHF.

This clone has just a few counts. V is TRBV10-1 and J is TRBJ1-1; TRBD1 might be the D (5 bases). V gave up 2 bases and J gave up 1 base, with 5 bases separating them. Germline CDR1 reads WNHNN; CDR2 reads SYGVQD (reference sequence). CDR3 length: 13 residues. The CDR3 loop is CASSETGNTEAFF. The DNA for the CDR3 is TGCGCCAGCAGTGAGACAGGGAACACTGAAGCTTTCTTT.

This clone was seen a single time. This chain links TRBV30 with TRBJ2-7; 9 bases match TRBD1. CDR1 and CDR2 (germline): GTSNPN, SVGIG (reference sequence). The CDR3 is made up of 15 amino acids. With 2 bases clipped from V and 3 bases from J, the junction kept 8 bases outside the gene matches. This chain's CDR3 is CAWSLAGTGLYEQYF. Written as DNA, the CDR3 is TGTGCCTGGAGTCTAGCCGGGACAGGGCTCTACGAGCAGTACTTC.

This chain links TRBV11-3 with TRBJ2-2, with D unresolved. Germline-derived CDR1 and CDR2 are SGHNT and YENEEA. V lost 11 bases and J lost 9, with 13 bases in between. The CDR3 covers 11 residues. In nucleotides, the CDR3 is TGTGCCTATTATGTGGAGCGGGAGCTGTTTTTT. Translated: CAYYVERELFF.

CDR3 in amino acids: CASSQIAGVDEQFF. The CDR3 nucleotides read TGCGCCAGCAGCCAAATAGCGGGAGTCGATGAGCAGTTCTTC. This sequence joins TRBV4-3 and TRBJ2-1; TRBD2 agrees at 9 bases. With 2 bases clipped from V and 8 bases from J, the junction kept 4 bases outside the gene matches. The CDR3 has 14 residues. The germline V gene has CDR1 LGHNA and CDR2 YSLEER.

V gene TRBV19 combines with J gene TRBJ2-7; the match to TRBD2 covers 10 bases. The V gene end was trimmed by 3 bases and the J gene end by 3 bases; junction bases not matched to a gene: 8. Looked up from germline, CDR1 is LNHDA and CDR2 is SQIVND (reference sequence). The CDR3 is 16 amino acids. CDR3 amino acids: CASSIATGLAVYEQYF. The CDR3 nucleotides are TGTGCCAGTAGTATCGCTACCGGACTAGCGGTCTACGAGCAGTACTTC.

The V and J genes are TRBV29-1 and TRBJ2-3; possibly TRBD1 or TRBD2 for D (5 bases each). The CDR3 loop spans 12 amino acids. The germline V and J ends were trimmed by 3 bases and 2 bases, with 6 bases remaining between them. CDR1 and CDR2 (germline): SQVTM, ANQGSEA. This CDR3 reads CSVEGVTDTQYF. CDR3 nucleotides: TGCAGCGTTGAGGGGGTCACAGATACGCAGTATTTT.

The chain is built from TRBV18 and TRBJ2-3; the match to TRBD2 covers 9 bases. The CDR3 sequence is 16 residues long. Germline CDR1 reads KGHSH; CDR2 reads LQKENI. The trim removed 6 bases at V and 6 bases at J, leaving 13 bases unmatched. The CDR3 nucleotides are TGTGCCAGCTCGTCTATGGGCGGGAGGGCCATCGATACGCAGTATTTT. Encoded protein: CASSSMGGRAIDTQYF.